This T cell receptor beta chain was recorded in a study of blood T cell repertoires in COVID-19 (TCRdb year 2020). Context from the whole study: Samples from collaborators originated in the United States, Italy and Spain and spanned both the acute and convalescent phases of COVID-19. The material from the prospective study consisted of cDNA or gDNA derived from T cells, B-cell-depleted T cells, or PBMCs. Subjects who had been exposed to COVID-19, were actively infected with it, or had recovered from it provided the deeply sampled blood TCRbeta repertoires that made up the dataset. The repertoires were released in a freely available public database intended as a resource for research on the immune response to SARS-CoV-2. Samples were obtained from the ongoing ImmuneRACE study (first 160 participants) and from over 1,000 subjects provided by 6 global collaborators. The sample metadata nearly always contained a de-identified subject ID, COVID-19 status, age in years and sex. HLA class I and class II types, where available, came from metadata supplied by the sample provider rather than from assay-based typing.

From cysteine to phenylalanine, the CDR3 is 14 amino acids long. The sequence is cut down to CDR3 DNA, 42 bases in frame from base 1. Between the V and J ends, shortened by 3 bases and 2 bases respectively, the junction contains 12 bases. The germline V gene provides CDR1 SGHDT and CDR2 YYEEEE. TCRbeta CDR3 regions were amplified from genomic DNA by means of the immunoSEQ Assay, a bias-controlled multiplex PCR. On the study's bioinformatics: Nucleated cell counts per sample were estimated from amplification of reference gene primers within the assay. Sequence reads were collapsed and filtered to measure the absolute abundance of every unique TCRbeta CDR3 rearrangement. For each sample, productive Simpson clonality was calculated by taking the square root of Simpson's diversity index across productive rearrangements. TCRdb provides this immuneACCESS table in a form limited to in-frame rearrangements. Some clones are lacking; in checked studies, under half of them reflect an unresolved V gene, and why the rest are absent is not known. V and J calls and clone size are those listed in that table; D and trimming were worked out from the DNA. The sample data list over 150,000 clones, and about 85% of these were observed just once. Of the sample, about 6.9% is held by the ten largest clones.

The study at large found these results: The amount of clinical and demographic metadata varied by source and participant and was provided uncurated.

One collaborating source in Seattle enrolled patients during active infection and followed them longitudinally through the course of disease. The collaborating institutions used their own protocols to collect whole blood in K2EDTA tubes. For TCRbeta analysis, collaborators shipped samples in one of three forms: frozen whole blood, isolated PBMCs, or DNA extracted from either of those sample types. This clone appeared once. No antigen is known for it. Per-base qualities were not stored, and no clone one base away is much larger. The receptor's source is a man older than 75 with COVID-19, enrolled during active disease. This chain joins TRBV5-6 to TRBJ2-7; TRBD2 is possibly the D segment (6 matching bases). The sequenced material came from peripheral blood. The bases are TGTGCCAGCAGCTGGGGGGACTCAACCTACGAGCAGTACTTC. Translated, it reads CASSWGDSTYEQYF.